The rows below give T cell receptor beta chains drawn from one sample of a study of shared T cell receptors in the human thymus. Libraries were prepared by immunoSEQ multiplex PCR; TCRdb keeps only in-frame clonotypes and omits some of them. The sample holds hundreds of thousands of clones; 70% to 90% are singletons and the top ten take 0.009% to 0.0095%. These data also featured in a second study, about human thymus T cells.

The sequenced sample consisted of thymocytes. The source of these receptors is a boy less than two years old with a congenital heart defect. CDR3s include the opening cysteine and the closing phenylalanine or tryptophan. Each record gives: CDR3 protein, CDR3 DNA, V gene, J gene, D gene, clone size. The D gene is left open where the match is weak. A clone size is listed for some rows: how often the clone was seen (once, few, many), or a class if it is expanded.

cdr3_aa: CASSQDPGQGGYEQYF; cdr3_nt: TGCGCCAGCAGCCAAGATCCCGGACAGGGGGGCTACGAGCAGTACTTC; v_call: TRBV4-3; j_call: TRBJ2-7; d_call: TRBD1; clone_size: .
cdr3_aa: CASSPGPSVRKFF; cdr3_nt: TGTGCCAGCAGTCCCGGTCCTAGCGTCCGAAAGTTCTTC; v_call: TRBV28; j_call: TRBJ2-1; d_call: .; clone_size: few
cdr3_aa: CASSPSRLAGADEQFF; cdr3_nt: TGTGCCAGCAGTCCCTCCCGACTAGCGGGAGCGGATGAGCAGTTCTTC; v_call: TRBV27; j_call: TRBJ2-1; d_call: TRBD2; clone_size: .
cdr3_aa: CASSQEDLRTGITYEQYF; cdr3_nt: TGCGCCAGCAGCCAAGAGGATTTGAGAACAGGGATTACCTACGAGCAGTACTTC; v_call: TRBV4-1; j_call: TRBJ2-7; d_call: .; clone_size: .
cdr3_aa: CATSRGGESVAKNIQYF; cdr3_nt: TGTGCCACCAGCAGGGGGGGAGAGTCGGTAGCCAAAAACATTCAGTACTTC; v_call: TRBV15; j_call: TRBJ2-4; d_call: .; clone_size: .
cdr3_aa: CAWSVQARGRHEQYF; cdr3_nt: TGTGCCTGGAGTGTACAGGCCAGGGGGCGACACGAGCAGTACTTC; v_call: TRBV30; j_call: TRBJ2-7; d_call: TRBD1; clone_size: .
cdr3_aa: CSMRQPTDTQYF; cdr3_nt: TGCAGCATGCGACAGCCCACAGATACGCAGTATTTT; v_call: TRBV29-1; j_call: TRBJ2-3; d_call: .; clone_size: few
cdr3_aa: CASSQETGTSGRSSYEQYF; cdr3_nt: TGCGCCAGCAGCCAAGAGACCGGGACTAGCGGGAGGAGCTCCTACGAGCAGTACTTC; v_call: TRBV4-3; j_call: TRBJ2-7; d_call: TRBD2; clone_size: .
cdr3_aa: CALTKVRSRDYYGYTF; cdr3_nt: TGTGCCTTAACGAAGGTTAGGAGCAGGGATTACTATGGCTACACCTTC; v_call: TRBV30; j_call: TRBJ1-2; d_call: .; clone_size: .
cdr3_aa: CASSSGLATIYEQYF; cdr3_nt: TGTGCCAGCAGTTCGGGACTAGCGACAATCTACGAGCAGTACTTC; v_call: TRBV6-5; j_call: TRBJ2-7; d_call: TRBD2; clone_size: .
cdr3_aa: CASSPWIGGNSPLHF; cdr3_nt: TGTGCCAGCTCACCATGGATCGGGGGGAATTCACCCCTCCACTTT; v_call: TRBV18; j_call: TRBJ1-6; d_call: .; clone_size: .
cdr3_aa: CASRTIAGIREQYF; cdr3_nt: TGTGCCAGCAGAACTATAGCGGGGATAAGAGAGCAGTACTTC; v_call: TRBV6-5; j_call: TRBJ2-7; d_call: TRBD2; clone_size: .
cdr3_aa: CASSLGVGALSNQPQHF; cdr3_nt: TGTGCCAGCAGTTTAGGTGTAGGGGCTTTGAGCAATCAGCCCCAGCATTTT; v_call: TRBV28; j_call: TRBJ1-5; d_call: .; clone_size: .
cdr3_aa: CASSLGVGTGLSYNSPLHF; cdr3_nt: TGTGCCAGCAGCTTAGGGGTCGGGACAGGGTTATCCTATAATTCACCCCTCCACTTT; v_call: TRBV11-2; j_call: TRBJ1-6; d_call: TRBD1; clone_size: once
cdr3_aa: CASSQPNRGDLTEAFF; cdr3_nt: TGCGCCAGCAGCCAACCAAACAGGGGGGATTTGACTGAAGCTTTCTTT; v_call: TRBV4-1; j_call: TRBJ1-1; d_call: TRBD1; clone_size: .
cdr3_aa: CASSLKGRIRGHGQPQHF; cdr3_nt: TGTGCCAGCAGTTTAAAGGGGAGGATAAGGGGGCACGGTCAGCCCCAGCATTTT; v_call: TRBV28; j_call: TRBJ1-5; d_call: TRBD1; clone_size: .
cdr3_aa: CASSLIPDTGELFF; cdr3_nt: TGTGCCAGCAGCTTAATACCGGACACCGGGGAGCTGTTTTTT; v_call: TRBV7-8; j_call: TRBJ2-2; d_call: .; clone_size: .
cdr3_aa: CASSTGGFFEQFF; cdr3_nt: TGTGCCAGTTCGACAGGGGGCTTTTTTGAGCAGTTCTTC; v_call: TRBV6-5; j_call: TRBJ2-1; d_call: TRBD1; clone_size: .
cdr3_aa: CSVLSDYEQYF; cdr3_nt: TGCAGTGTTCTATCTGACTACGAGCAGTACTTC; v_call: TRBV20-1; j_call: TRBJ2-7; d_call: .; clone_size: .
cdr3_aa: CATNRGTGTEAFF; cdr3_nt: TGTGCTACAAACAGGGGAACTGGCACTGAAGCTTTCTTT; v_call: TRBV12-5; j_call: TRBJ1-1; d_call: TRBD1; clone_size: .
cdr3_aa: CASTTSGGNPYEQYF; cdr3_nt: TGTGCCAGCACAACTAGCGGGGGAAACCCCTACGAGCAGTACTTC; v_call: TRBV6-5; j_call: TRBJ2-7; d_call: TRBD2; clone_size: .
cdr3_aa: CASIPTGVPYEQYF; cdr3_nt: TGTGCCAGCATCCCGACCGGGGTACCCTACGAGCAGTACTTC; v_call: TRBV28; j_call: TRBJ2-7; d_call: .; clone_size: .
cdr3_aa: CASSQDLAGGSYNEQFF; cdr3_nt: TGCGCCAGCAGCCAAGATCTGGCAGGGGGATCCTACAATGAGCAGTTCTTC; v_call: TRBV4-1; j_call: TRBJ2-1; d_call: TRBD1; clone_size: .
cdr3_aa: CASSLRRQGVGEKLFF; cdr3_nt: TGTGCCAGCAGTTTACGTCGGCAGGGGGTTGGAGAAAAACTGTTTTTT; v_call: TRBV27; j_call: TRBJ1-4; d_call: TRBD1; clone_size: .
cdr3_aa: CASSAPGQGSHGYTF; cdr3_nt: TGCGCCAGCAGCGCCCCGGGACAGGGATCCCATGGCTACACCTTC; v_call: TRBV5-1; j_call: TRBJ1-2; d_call: TRBD1; clone_size: .
cdr3_aa: CASSSLAGADNEQFF; cdr3_nt: TGTGCCAGCAGTTCCCTAGCGGGGGCAGACAATGAGCAGTTCTTC; v_call: TRBV27; j_call: TRBJ2-1; d_call: TRBD2; clone_size: few
cdr3_aa: CASSYVRVVQPQHF; cdr3_nt: TGTGCCAGCAGTTACGTCCGGGTAGTTCAGCCCCAGCATTTT; v_call: TRBV6-6; j_call: TRBJ1-5; d_call: .; clone_size: .
cdr3_aa: CASSLIGGFGNQPQHF; cdr3_nt: TGTGCCAGCAGCTTGATAGGGGGATTCGGCAATCAGCCCCAGCATTTT; v_call: TRBV5-6; j_call: TRBJ1-5; d_call: .; clone_size: .
cdr3_aa: CASSLGLAGTYNEQFF; cdr3_nt: TGTGCCAGCAGCTTAGGGCTAGCGGGGACTTACAATGAGCAGTTCTTC; v_call: TRBV11-2; j_call: TRBJ2-1; d_call: TRBD2; clone_size: .
cdr3_aa: CAIGSGLSYEQYF; cdr3_nt: TGTGCCATCGGTTCGGGACTGAGCTACGAGCAGTACTTC; v_call: TRBV10-3; j_call: TRBJ2-7; d_call: .; clone_size: .
cdr3_aa: CASSIRQNQYF; cdr3_nt: TGTGCCAGTAGTATACGACAGAATCAGTACTTC; v_call: TRBV19; j_call: TRBJ2-4; d_call: .; clone_size: .
cdr3_aa: CASTPYGTGSNYGYTF; cdr3_nt: TGTGCCAGCACCCCTTACGGGACAGGGAGCAACTATGGCTACACCTTC; v_call: TRBV11-2; j_call: TRBJ1-2; d_call: TRBD1; clone_size: .
cdr3_aa: CASSWDLAGTYNEQFF; cdr3_nt: TGTGCCAGCAGCTGGGACTTGGCGGGAACCTACAATGAGCAGTTCTTC; v_call: TRBV11-2; j_call: TRBJ2-1; d_call: .; clone_size: .
cdr3_aa: CASSTGQGPYEQYF; cdr3_nt: TGTGCCAGCAGCACGGGACAGGGACCCTACGAGCAGTACTTC; v_call: TRBV5-5; j_call: TRBJ2-7; d_call: TRBD1; clone_size: .
cdr3_aa: CASSSRAGGVDTQYF; cdr3_nt: TGTGCCAGCAGCTCCCGAGCGGGAGGGGTGGATACGCAGTATTTT; v_call: TRBV9; j_call: TRBJ2-3; d_call: TRBD2; clone_size: .
cdr3_aa: CASRFRRDSSSYEQYF; cdr3_nt: TGTGCAAGTCGCTTTCGAAGGGACAGTAGCTCCTACGAGCAGTACTTC; v_call: TRBV12-2; j_call: TRBJ2-7; d_call: .; clone_size: .
cdr3_aa: CASRETAQINQPQHF; cdr3_nt: TGTGCCAGCAGGGAGACAGCCCAGATTAATCAGCCCCAGCATTTT; v_call: TRBV27; j_call: TRBJ1-5; d_call: .; clone_size: once
cdr3_aa: CASSILGGTGELFF; cdr3_nt: TGTGCCAGTAGTATTTTGGGGGGCACCGGGGAGCTGTTTTTT; v_call: TRBV19; j_call: TRBJ2-2; d_call: .; clone_size: .
cdr3_aa: CASSRGDRGRLNTEAFF; cdr3_nt: TGTGCCAGTAGTAGGGGGGACAGGGGGAGATTGAACACTGAAGCTTTCTTT; v_call: TRBV19; j_call: TRBJ1-1; d_call: TRBD1; clone_size: .
cdr3_aa: CASSQAYLSHEGSYEQYF; cdr3_nt: TGCGCCAGCAGCCAAGCTTACCTCAGCCATGAGGGTTCCTACGAGCAGTACTTC; v_call: TRBV4-3; j_call: TRBJ2-7; d_call: .; clone_size: .
cdr3_aa: CASSHPSKRGFYGYTF; cdr3_nt: TGTGCCAGCAGCCATCCTTCAAAACGGGGGTTCTATGGCTACACCTTC; v_call: TRBV16; j_call: TRBJ1-2; d_call: .; clone_size: .
cdr3_aa: CASIPRGTGELFF; cdr3_nt: TGTGCCAGCATCCCTAGGGGCACCGGGGAGCTGTTTTTT; v_call: TRBV28; j_call: TRBJ2-2; d_call: .; clone_size: .
cdr3_aa: CASRGRLGNTIYF; cdr3_nt: TGTGCCAGCCGAGGGAGATTGGGAAACACCATATATTTT; v_call: TRBV27; j_call: TRBJ1-3; d_call: .; clone_size: .
cdr3_aa: CASRRGSGELFF; cdr3_nt: TGCGCCAGCAGGCGGGGGTCGGGGGAGCTGTTTTTT; v_call: TRBV10-1; j_call: TRBJ2-2; d_call: TRBD2; clone_size: .
cdr3_aa: CASSLGLAVKETQYF; cdr3_nt: TGTGCCAGCAGCTTGGGACTAGCGGTAAAAGAGACCCAGTACTTC; v_call: TRBV5-4; j_call: TRBJ2-5; d_call: TRBD2; clone_size: few
cdr3_aa: CASSELAGATYEQYF; cdr3_nt: TGTGCCAGCAGTGAACTAGCGGGGGCCACCTACGAGCAGTACTTC; v_call: TRBV2; j_call: TRBJ2-7; d_call: TRBD2; clone_size: once